This TCR beta chain was identified during a study of Ad26.COV2.S vaccination and SARS-CoV-2 variants. The V gene lost 1 base and the J gene lost 8 bases, with 20 bases spanning the gap. The CDR3 length is 16 residues. Per germline, CDR1 LGHDT and CDR2 YNNKEL (reference sequence). Assay: immunoSEQ multiplex PCR; the TCRdb copy retains only in-frame clones and omits some. The data contain approximately 450,000 clones, approximately 92% of them singletons. Treatment denoted: around 19 received Ad26.COV2.S at low or high dose, single or two shots; several received placebo; per-sample allocation not given. Sampling took place 63 days after the first vaccine or placebo injection.

The chain carries TRBV3-1 (or the pseudogene TRBV3-2) and TRBJ1-2; no firm D call. The input for sequencing was peripheral blood, taken in a trial of Ad26.COV2.S vaccine versus placebo. The sequence was obtained from a person aged 18-60 years who received the Ad26.COV2.S COVID-19 vaccine or a placebo. The CDR3 DNA sequence: TGTGCCAGCAGCCAAGCCCTACAGTCGAGATGGAGCGGCTACACCTTC. Translating it yields CASSQALQSRWSGYTF.